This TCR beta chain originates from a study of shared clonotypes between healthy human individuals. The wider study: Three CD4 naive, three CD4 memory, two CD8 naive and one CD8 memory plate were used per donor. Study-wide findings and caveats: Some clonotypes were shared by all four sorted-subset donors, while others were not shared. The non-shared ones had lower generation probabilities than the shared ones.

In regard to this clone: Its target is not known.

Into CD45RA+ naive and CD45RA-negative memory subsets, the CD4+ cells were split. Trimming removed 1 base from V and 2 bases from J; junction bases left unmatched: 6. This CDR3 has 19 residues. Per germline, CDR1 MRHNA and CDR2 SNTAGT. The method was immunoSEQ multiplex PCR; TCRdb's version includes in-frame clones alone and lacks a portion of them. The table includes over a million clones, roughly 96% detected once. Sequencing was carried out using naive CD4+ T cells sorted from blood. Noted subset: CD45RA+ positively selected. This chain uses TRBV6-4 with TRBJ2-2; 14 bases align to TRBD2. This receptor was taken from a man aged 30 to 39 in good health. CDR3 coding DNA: TGTGCCAGCAGTGACTGGACTAGCGGGAGGAGGCCAAACACCGGGGAGCTGTTTTTT. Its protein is CASSDWTSGRRPNTGELFF.